This T cell receptor beta chain was captured in a study of T cell responses to AZD1222 COVID-19 vaccine (dated by TCRdb to about 2021). Background for the entire study: A total of roughly 240 trial participants underwent TCR sequencing, of whom around 200 received two doses of AZD1222 and 26 received two doses of the MenACWY control vaccine. Trial participants were enrolled into age subgroups of 18-55, 56-69 and 70-plus years, which contained approximately 150, 28 and 58 TCR-sequenced participants, respectively. Results and caveats for the whole study, not just this receptor: Reportedly, close to half of the unique spike-specific TCRs recognized epitopes lying outside the regions that are mutated in the B.1.351 and B.1.1.7 variants. Participants were mostly white British, with more females than males. The authors suggested clonal diversity may have been underestimated. The whole spike protein was spanned by vaccine-associated CD4 TCRs, and dominant responses were seen in regions 160-218 and 743-854. Because no samples from the day 14 peak response were available, repertoires could be characterized only after the peak T cell response. Conclusions about previously exposed vaccinees are limited, since just 5 to 7 AZD1222 recipients were seropositive for SARS-CoV-2 at baseline. The 56-69-year group was small, and its depth increase did not reach significance, likely because of low power. After two AZD1222 doses, both the breadth and the depth of spike-specific TCRs were significantly higher than at day 0 and than in MenACWY recipients.

On this clone itself: What this receptor recognizes is not known. No per-base quality is available; no much larger clone lies one base away.

The time point label here, explained by the study, means: about 28 days (+/-7) after the second vaccine dose. Per the publication, the treatment or condition label means: meningococcal conjugate vaccine given as trial control. Vaccinee samples were obtained from the UK trials COV001 and COV002, which included a single-blind randomized controlled phase 2/3 trial of AZD1222 (ChAdOx1 nCoV-19) in healthy adults. For TCRbeta chain sequencing, PBMC samples were collected from trial participants at day 0 and at day 28 after the second dose. Trimming takes 1 base from V and 5 bases from J, and the germline ends sit 6 bases apart. The CDR3 has 12 amino acids, counting the end cysteine and phenylalanine. CDR3 DNA is the only sequence kept; it has 36 bases, read in frame from the first base. The germline V gene supplies CDR1 SGHRS and CDR2 YFSETQ. The CDR3 regions of human TCRbeta chains were subjected to immunosequencing. The study's own analysis went as follows. TCRs in the repertoires were matched against a reference library of SARS-CoV-2-specific TCRs that had been generated with the MIRA antigen-specificity platform. Breadth meant the fraction of unique TCRs that were SARS-CoV-2-associated, whereas depth meant the fraction of total T cells that were SARS-CoV-2-associated. Using the MIRA data, each spike-specific TCR was mapped to the spike region that the TCR reacts to and placed in a CD4 or CD8 class. Log10-transformed breadth and depth values were compared by one-way ANOVA with Sidak's multiple comparisons tests. TCRdb took over this immuneACCESS table, retaining in-frame rearrangements with V and J assigned. Such tables are incomplete; in checked studies, under half of the missing clones stem from an unresolved V gene, and the remainder is unexplained. The V and J calls and clone size were taken over from that table, and D and trimming were inferred from the DNA. The sample profile shows 200,000 to 250,000 clones; around 94% of them were found once. Approximately 1.5% of the sample belongs to the ten largest clones.

This receptor was obtained from an adult who received the MenACWY meningococcal vaccine as a control. This receptor chain uses TRBV5-1 and TRBJ1-2; no D gene is confidently identified. Sample: peripheral blood, taken 28 days after the second dose of the MenACWY control vaccine. The CDR3 in this case is CASSLRDYGYTF. The DNA sequence is as follows: TGCGCCAGCAGCTTGAGGGATTATGGCTACACCTTC.